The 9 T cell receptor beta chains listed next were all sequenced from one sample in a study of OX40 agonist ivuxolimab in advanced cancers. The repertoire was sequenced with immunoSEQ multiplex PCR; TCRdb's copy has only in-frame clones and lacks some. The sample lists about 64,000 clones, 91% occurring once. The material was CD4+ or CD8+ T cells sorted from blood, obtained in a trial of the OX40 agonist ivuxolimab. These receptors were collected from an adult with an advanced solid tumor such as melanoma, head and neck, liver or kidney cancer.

CDR3 protein: CASSLSTGALFF. The CDR3 nucleotides are TGTGCCAGCAGCTTATCTACAGGGGCGCTGTTTTTT. This sequence joins TRBV11-2 and TRBJ1-4; 7 nucleotides agree with TRBD1. Germline CDR1 reads SGHAT; CDR2 reads FQNNGV. The CDR3 sequence is 12 residues long. The V gene end was trimmed by 2 bases and the J gene end by 14 bases; junction bases not matched to a gene: 5.

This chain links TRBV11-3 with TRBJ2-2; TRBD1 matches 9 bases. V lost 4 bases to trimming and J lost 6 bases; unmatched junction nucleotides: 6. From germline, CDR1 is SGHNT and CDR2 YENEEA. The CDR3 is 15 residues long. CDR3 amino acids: CASSSGQGEAGELFF. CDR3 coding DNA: TGTGCCAGCAGCTCGGGACAGGGTGAGGCCGGGGAGCTGTTTTTT.

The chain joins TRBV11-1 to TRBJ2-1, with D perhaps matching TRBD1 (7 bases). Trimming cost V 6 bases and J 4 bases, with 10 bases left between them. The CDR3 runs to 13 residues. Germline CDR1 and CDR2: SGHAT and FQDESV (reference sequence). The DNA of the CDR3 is TGTGCCAGCAGGGCGGGACAGTACAATGAGCAGTTCTTC. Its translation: CASRAGQYNEQFF.

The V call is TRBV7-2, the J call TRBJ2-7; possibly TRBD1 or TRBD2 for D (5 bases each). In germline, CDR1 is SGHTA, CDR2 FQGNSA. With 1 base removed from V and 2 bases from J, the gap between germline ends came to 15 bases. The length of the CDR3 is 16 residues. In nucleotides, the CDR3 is TGTGCCAGCAGCTTAGGAGCCGGGACGGGAACCTACGAGCAGTACTTC. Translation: CASSLGAGTGTYEQYF.

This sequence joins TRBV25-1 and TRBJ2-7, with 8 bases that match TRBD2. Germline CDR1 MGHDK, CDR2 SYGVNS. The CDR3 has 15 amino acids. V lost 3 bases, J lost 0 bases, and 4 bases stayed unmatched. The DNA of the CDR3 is TGTGCCAGCAGTGAGACTAGCGTCAACTCCTACGAGCAGTACTTC. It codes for CASSETSVNSYEQYF.

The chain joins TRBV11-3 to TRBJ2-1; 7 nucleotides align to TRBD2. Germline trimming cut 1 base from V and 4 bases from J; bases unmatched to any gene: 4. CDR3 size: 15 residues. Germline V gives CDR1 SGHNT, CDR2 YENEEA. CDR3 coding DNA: TGTGCCAGCAGCTTAGGCGTTAGCGGGTACAATGAGCAGTTCTTC. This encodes CASSLGVSGYNEQFF.

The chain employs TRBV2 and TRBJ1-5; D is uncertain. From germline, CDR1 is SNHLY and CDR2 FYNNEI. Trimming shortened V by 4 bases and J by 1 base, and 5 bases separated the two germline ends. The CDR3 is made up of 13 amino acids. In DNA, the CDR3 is TGTGCCAGCAGTGTACAGAGCAATCAGCCCCAGCATTTT. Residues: CASSVQSNQPQHF.

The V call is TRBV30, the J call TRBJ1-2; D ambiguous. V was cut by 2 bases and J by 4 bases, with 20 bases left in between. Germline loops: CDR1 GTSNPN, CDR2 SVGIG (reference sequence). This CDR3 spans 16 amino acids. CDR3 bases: TGTGCCTGGAGTCCTCCAGCGGTCGGGATTTCCTATGGCTACACCTTC. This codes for CAWSPPAVGISYGYTF.

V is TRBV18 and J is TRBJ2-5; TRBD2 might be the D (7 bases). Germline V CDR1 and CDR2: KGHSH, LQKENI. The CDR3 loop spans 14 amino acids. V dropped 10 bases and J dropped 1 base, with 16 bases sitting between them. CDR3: CATAAGAVQETQYF. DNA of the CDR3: TGTGCCACCGCGGCGGGGGCTGTCCAAGAGACCCAGTACTTC.